One TCR beta chain is described in this entry. Its specificity is not known. This sample is drawn from a study of cytomegalovirus exposure and HLA in healthy donors. Across the whole study: The approximately 120 validation repertoires matched the roughly 700 first-cohort repertoires in platform, a later analysis reported.

These donors were members of the approximately 110-subject validation cohort, a group separate from the approximately 670-subject first cohort. Study-level findings and limits: A few chains linked to CMV were shown in vitro to be specific for CMV antigens. Reportedly, cytomegalovirus status was diagnosed with high sensitivity and specificity.

Repertoires were generated with immunoSEQ multiplex PCR, while TCRdb's copy carries only in-frame clones and drops some. Of approximately 88,000 clones in the sample, 84% were seen once. This sequence originates from a young woman in good health and CMV-seropositive. The specimen sequenced was PBMCs.

CDR3 residues: CASSIDAGNTEAFF. In nucleotides, the CDR3 is TGTGCCAGTAGTATAGATGCAGGAAACACTGAAGCTTTCTTT. This sequence joins TRBV19 and TRBJ1-1; D is uncertain. The CDR3 consists of 14 residues. Germline V lookup: CDR1 LNHDA, CDR2 SQIVND (reference sequence). V was shortened by 0 bases and J by 2 bases, with 7 bases between the two germline ends.